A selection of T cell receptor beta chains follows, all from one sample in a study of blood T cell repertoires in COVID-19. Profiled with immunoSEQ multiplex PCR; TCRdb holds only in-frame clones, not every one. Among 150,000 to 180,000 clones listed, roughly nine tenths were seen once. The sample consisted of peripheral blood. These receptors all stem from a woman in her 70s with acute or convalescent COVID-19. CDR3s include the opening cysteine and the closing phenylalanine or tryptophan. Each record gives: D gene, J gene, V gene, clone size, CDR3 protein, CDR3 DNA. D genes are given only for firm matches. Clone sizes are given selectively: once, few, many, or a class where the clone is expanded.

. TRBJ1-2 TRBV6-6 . CASTGANYGYTF TGTGCCAGCACGGGGGCTAACTATGGCTACACCTTC
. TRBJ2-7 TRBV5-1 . CASSLAPDSYEQYF TGCGCCAGCAGCTTGGCCCCAGACTCCTACGAGCAGTACTTC
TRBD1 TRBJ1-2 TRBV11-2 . CASSLEQGNYGYTF TGTGCCAGCAGCTTGGAACAGGGGAACTATGGCTACACCTTC
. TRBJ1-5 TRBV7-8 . CASSPLGRVNQPQHF TGTGCCAGCAGCCCCCTGGGGAGGGTCAATCAGCCCCAGCATTTT
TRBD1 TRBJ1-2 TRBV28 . CASTLYTGALYGYTF TGTGCCAGCACCTTATACACAGGGGCCCTCTATGGCTACACCTTC
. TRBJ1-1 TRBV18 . CASSPRRDTEAFF TGTGCCAGCTCCCCCAGGCGGGACACTGAAGCTTTCTTT
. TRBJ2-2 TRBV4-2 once CASSPPPTTGELFF TGTGCCAGCAGCCCCCCACCGACTACCGGGGAGCTGTTTTTT
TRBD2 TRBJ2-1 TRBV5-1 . CASTFASGAFGEQFF TGCGCCAGCACATTTGCTAGCGGGGCTTTCGGTGAGCAGTTCTTC
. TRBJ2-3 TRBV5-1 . CASSLGTRETDTQYF TGCGCCAGCAGCTTGGGAACCCGCGAGACAGATACGCAGTATTTT
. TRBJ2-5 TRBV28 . CASSDGGRMFETQYF TGTGCCAGCAGTGATGGGGGGAGGATGTTTGAGACCCAGTACTTC
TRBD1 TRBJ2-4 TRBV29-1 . CSVEDRDRGGTKNIQYF TGCAGCGTTGAAGATAGGGACAGGGGGGGTACCAAAAACATTCAGTACTTC
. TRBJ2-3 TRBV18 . CASSPGRIDTQYF TGTGCCAGCTCACCAGGGCGCATAGATACGCAGTATTTT
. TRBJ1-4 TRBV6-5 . CASSYVQNEKLFF TGTGCCAGCAGTTACGTCCAGAATGAAAAACTGTTTTTT
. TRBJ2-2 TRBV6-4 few CASSWTSNTGELFF TGTGCCAGCAGTTGGACATCGAACACCGGGGAGCTGTTTTTT
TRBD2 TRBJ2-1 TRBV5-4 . CASSSGLLAGANEQFF TGTGCCAGCAGCTCGGGCCTCCTAGCGGGGGCCAATGAGCAGTTCTTC
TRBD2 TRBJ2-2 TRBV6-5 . CASRPGGNTGELFF TGTGCCAGCCGTCCGGGGGGAAACACCGGGGAGCTGTTTTTT
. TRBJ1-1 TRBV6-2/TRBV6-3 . CASSFRDEAFF TGTGCCAGCAGTTTCCGAGATGAAGCTTTCTTT
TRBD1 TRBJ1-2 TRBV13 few CASSRTGLFYFYGYTF TGTGCCAGCTCTCGGACAGGGCTTTTCTACTTTTATGGCTACACCTTC
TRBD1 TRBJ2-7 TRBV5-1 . CASSLRDRVASYEQYF TGCGCCAGCAGCCTACGGGACAGGGTCGCATCCTACGAGCAGTACTTC
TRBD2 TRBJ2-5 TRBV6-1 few CASSEAVGSAGEIEETQYF TGTGCCAGCAGTGAAGCGGTGGGATCGGCGGGGGAAATAGAAGAGACCCAGTACTTC
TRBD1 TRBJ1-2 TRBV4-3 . CASSQEQGVAGYTF TGCGCCAGCAGCCAAGAGCAGGGGGTGGCTGGCTACACCTTC
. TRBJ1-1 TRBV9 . CASSRGGAGVKNTEAFF TGTGCCAGCAGCCGGGGTGGGGCAGGGGTGAAGAACACTGAAGCTTTCTTT
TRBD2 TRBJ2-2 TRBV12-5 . CASGLVPSGGLYANTGELFF TGTGCTAGTGGTTTGGTACCAAGCGGGGGCCTTTACGCGAACACCGGGGAGCTGTTTTTT
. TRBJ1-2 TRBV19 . CASGLFRTNYGYTF TGTGCCTCTGGGCTTTTCCGGACTAACTATGGCTACACCTTC
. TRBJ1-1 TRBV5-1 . CASSLGPREKGTEAFF TGCGCCAGCAGCTTGGGCCCCAGGGAAAAAGGCACTGAAGCTTTCTTT
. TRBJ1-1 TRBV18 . CASSPQRPNTEAFF TGTGCCAGCTCACCACAGAGGCCGAACACTGAAGCTTTCTTT
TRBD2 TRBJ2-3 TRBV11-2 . CASSPGTRSDTQYF TGTGCCAGCAGCCCCGGGACTAGATCAGATACGCAGTATTTT
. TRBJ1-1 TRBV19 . CASSQTWTVPIEAFF TGTGCCAGTAGTCAAACTTGGACAGTTCCGATCGAAGCTTTCTTT
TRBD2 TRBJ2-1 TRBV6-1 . CASSESGGGTYNEQFF TGTGCCAGCAGTGAATCTGGCGGGGGAACCTACAATGAGCAGTTCTTC
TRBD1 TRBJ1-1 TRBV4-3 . CASSQTRGRTEAFF TGCGCCAGCAGCCAAACCAGGGGGAGGACTGAAGCTTTCTTT
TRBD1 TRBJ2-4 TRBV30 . CAWSTRQGTYF TGTGCCTGGAGTACCCGACAGGGAACGTACTTC
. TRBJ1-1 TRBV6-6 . CASIGHSNTEAFF TGTGCCAGCATAGGACATTCGAACACTGAAGCTTTCTTT
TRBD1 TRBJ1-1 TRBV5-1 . CASSVGQGGLMNTEAFF TGCGCCAGCAGCGTGGGACAGGGGGGACTAATGAACACTGAAGCTTTCTTT
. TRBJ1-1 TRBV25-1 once CASSPPGGTNTEAFF TGTGCCAGCTCCCCCCCTGGGGGGACTAACACTGAAGCTTTCTTT
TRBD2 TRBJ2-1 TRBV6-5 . CASMGGSSYNEQFF TGTGCCAGCATGGGAGGGAGCTCCTACAATGAGCAGTTCTTC
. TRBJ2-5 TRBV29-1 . CSVALESGYTGKTQYF TGCAGCGTTGCCTTAGAAAGCGGCTATACGGGGAAGACCCAGTACTTC
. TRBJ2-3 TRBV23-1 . CASSQSGREYGTDTQYF TGCGCCAGCAGTCAATCGGGCAGGGAATATGGCACAGATACGCAGTATTTT
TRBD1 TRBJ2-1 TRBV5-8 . CASSLGQGLDEQFF TGTGCCAGCAGCTTAGGACAGGGTTTGGATGAGCAGTTCTTC
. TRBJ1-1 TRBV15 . CATSRDQQTNTEAFF TGTGCCACCAGCAGAGATCAACAGACGAACACTGAAGCTTTCTTT
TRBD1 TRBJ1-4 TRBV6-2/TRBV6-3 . CASSSTGGAQFF TGTGCCAGCAGTTCGACAGGGGGCGCTCAGTTTTTT
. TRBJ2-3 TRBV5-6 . CASSVQVSDTQYF TGTGCCAGCAGCGTGCAGGTGTCAGATACGCAGTATTTT
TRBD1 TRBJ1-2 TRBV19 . CASSIMAGGGYGYTF TGTGCCAGTAGTATTATGGCAGGGGGTGGCTATGGCTACACCTTC
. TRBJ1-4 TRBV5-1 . CASSFRERGGSEKLFF TGCGCCAGCAGCTTTAGGGAAAGGGGGGGAAGTGAAAAACTGTTTTTT
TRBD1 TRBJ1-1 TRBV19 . CASSRSGGPNTEAFF TGTGCCAGTAGTAGGTCAGGGGGCCCGAACACTGAAGCTTTCTTT
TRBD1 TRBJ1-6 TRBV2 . CASRGQDRANSPLHF TGTGCCAGCAGAGGACAGGACAGGGCAAATTCACCCCTCCACTTT
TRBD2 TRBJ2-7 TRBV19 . CASSVRGGEQYF TGTGCCAGTAGTGTACGGGGGGGCGAGCAGTACTTC
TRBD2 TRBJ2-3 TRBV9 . CASSPGGGAMDTQYF TGTGCCAGCAGCCCGGGCGGGGGGGCCATGGATACGCAGTATTTT